These 22 T cell receptor beta chains originate from one sample sequenced in a study of glioma-infiltrating T cells. The iRepertoire nested amplicon-rescue multiplex PCR amplified TCR alpha and beta CDR3s from RNA. Using its own MiXCR run on the multiplex PCR reads, TCRdb lists one record per CDR3 protein. The sample shows approximately 110,000 distinct CDR3 sequences, roughly 20% of them seen only once. Specimen: glioma tissue, nonneoplastic brain tissue, or PBMCs (not recorded which). The receptors were gathered from a human donor with low-grade glioma or glioblastoma, undergoing nonglioma brain surgery, or in good health (not recorded which).

For this clonotype: Given a much more abundant clone one base away, this may be a read error. The V and J genes are TRBV7-2 and TRBJ1-2, with a weak D call TRBD1 (5 bases). The V gene lost 9 bases and the J gene lost 12 bases, with 20 bases spanning the gap. The CDR3 is 12 residues long. CDR1 is SGHTA, CDR2 FQGNSA, per germline. The CDR3 spells CARSEDRIHNTF. The DNA of the CDR3 is TGTGCCAGAAGCGAAGACAGAATACACAACACCTTC.

At least ten counts were recorded for this clonotype. This sequence joins TRBV4-3 and TRBJ2-3; D gene ambiguous. V was pared by 1 base and J by 6 bases, with 11 bases between. Germline V CDR1 and CDR2: LGHNA, YSLEER. This CDR3 is built from 14 residues. CDR3 loop: CASSQGIQSDTQYF. In DNA, the CDR3 is TGCGCCAGCAGCCAAGGTATACAGTCGGATACGCAGTATTTT.

This clonotype showed up many times. The V call is TRBV3-1, the J call TRBJ2-3, with no clear D. This CDR3 spans 15 amino acids. CDR1 is LGHDT, CDR2 YNNKEL, per germline (reference sequence). The V end was cut by 0 bases, the J end by 1 base, with 8 bases between. CDR3 DNA: TGTGCCAGCAGCCAAGAATCACGGGGCACAGATACGCAGTATTTT. This sequence encodes CASSQESRGTDTQYF.

On this clonotype: One base away lies a much larger clone, so this may be a sequencing read error. This rearrangement joins TRBV3-1 to TRBJ1-2, with TRBD1 identical over 8 bases. The CDR3 totals 15 residues. CDR1 and CDR2 (germline): LGHDT, YNNKEL (reference sequence). V lost 5 bases and J lost 3; bases outside the gene matches: 8. The CDR3 region has the DNA TGTGCCAGCAGCACCCGCGGGACAGGTTACTATGGCTACACCTTC. Protein product: CASSTRGTGYYGYTF.

This chain connects TRBV5-4 to TRBJ2-3, with 9 positions matching TRBD2. The V gene's germline CDR1 is SGHNT and CDR2 YYREEE (reference sequence). This CDR3 contains 15 residues. V lost 0 bases and J lost 3; bases outside the gene matches: 2. DNA for the CDR3: TGTGCCAGCAGCTTGGGACTAGCGGTAACAGATACGCAGTATTTT. It yields the protein CASSLGLAVTDTQYF.

In this sample, this clonotype turned up many times. The chain has TRBV2 and TRBJ1-1; D remains unclear. V was shortened by 6 bases and J by 6 bases, with 5 bases between the two germline ends. This CDR3 has 10 amino acids. CDR1 is SNHLY, CDR2 FYNNEI, per germline. This CDR3 reads CASRGPEAFF. The CDR3 DNA reads TGTGCCAGCAGAGGACCTGAAGCTTTCTTT.

In its sample, this clonotype was seen many times. V and J are TRBV4-1 and TRBJ1-5, with TRBD1 as a possible D gene (5 bases). Trimming shortened V by 0 bases and J by 8 bases, and 14 bases separated the two germline ends. This CDR3 spans 15 amino acids. Germline loops: CDR1 MGHRA, CDR2 YSYEKL. CDR3 loop: CASSQEALRGEPQHF. For the CDR3, the DNA is TGCGCCAGCAGCCAAGAGGCCCTGAGGGGTGAGCCCCAGCATTTT.

The table lists this clonotype with many counts. The chain has TRBV10-3 and TRBJ2-2; 11 bases are shared with TRBD2. Germline CDR1 and CDR2: ENHRY and SYGVKD. The junction had 12 bases not matched to a gene; V was cut back by 6 bases and J by 0 bases. The CDR3 extends over 19 amino acids. The CDR3 here is CAISKTSGTSGTNTGELFF. CDR3 nucleotide sequence: TGTGCCATCAGCAAGACCTCCGGGACTAGCGGAACGAACACCGGGGAGCTGTTTTTT.

Ten or more counts support this clonotype. The chain has TRBV4-1 and TRBJ2-1, with D perhaps assigned TRBD1 or TRBD2 (5 bases each). Germline-derived CDR1 and CDR2 are MGHRA and YSYEKL. There are 15 residues in the CDR3. V dropped 0 bases and J dropped 8 bases, with 14 bases sitting between them. The CDR3 protein is CASSQDDTRGHEQFF. DNA of the CDR3: TGCGCCAGCAGCCAAGATGATACCCGGGGCCATGAGCAGTTCTTC.

This clonotype came up many times. Here the CDR3 reads CASSPHLEGGTDTQYF. CDR3 in DNA: TGTGCCAGCAGCCCCCATTTAGAGGGGGGCACAGATACGCAGTATTTT. The rearrangement links TRBV9 to TRBJ2-3; TRBD1 might be the D (6 bases). V was clipped by 4 bases and J by 1 base, with 16 bases between them. The CDR3 extends over 16 amino acids. The germline gives CDR1 SGDLS, CDR2 YYNGEE.

This clonotype was recorded a few times. The rearrangement links TRBV29-1 to TRBJ1-1, with a weak D call TRBD1 (5 bases). The length of the CDR3 is 13 residues. Trimming left V 6 bases short and J 0 bases short, with 11 bases between. Germline values: CDR1 SQVTM, CDR2 ANQGSEA. CDR3 nucleotides: TGCAGCGTGGCCGGGGGTTTGAACACTGAAGCTTTCTTT. Residues: CSVAGGLNTEAFF.

This clonotype was counted many times. The V call is TRBV4-2, the J call TRBJ2-1; 7 bases line up with TRBD2. Losses at the gene ends were 0 bases for V and 6 bases for J; bases not matched to a gene: 11. CDR1 LGHNA and CDR2 YNFKEQ come from the germline V gene. CDR3 size: 17 residues. The CDR3 nucleotides read TGTGCCAGCAGCCAAGATCCAGCGGGGTCATGGGGCAATGAGCAGTTCTTC. It encodes CASSQDPAGSWGNEQFF.

This clonotype was found many times. The genes are TRBV11-2 and TRBJ2-1, with TRBD2 matching over 12 bases. Trimming at V came to 5 bases and at J to 3 bases, leaving 5 bases not matched to a gene. CDR3 length: 16 residues. Germline V gives CDR1 SGHAT, CDR2 FQNNGV. The CDR3 loop is CASSIRLAGVYNEQFF. CDR3 DNA: TGTGCCAGCAGCATCCGACTAGCGGGAGTCTACAATGAGCAGTTCTTC. Using reference TRBV11-2 and TRBJ2-1 for the parts outside the CDR3, the full variable domain is EAGVAQSPRYKIIEKRQSVAFWCNPISGHATLYWYQQILGQGPKLLIQFQNNGVVDDSQLPKDRFSAERLKGVDSTLKIQPAKLEDSAVYLCASSIRLAGVYNEQFFGPGTRLTVL.

Ten or more counts support this clonotype. CDR3 residues: CSGGGTSGYNEQFF. The CDR3 DNA reads TGCAGTGGCGGAGGGACTAGCGGTTACAATGAGCAGTTCTTC. The chain has TRBV20-1 and TRBJ2-1, with TRBD2 matching over 11 bases. V lost 7 bases and J lost 4; bases outside the gene matches: 6. The CDR3 is 14 amino acids. Per the germline V gene, CDR1 is DFQATT and CDR2 is SNEGSKA (reference sequence).

This clonotype was detected many times. This rearrangement joins TRBV28 to TRBJ1-4, with D hard to call. Trimming shortened V by 8 bases and J by 8 bases, and 12 bases separated the two germline ends. The CDR3 length is 12 residues. CDR1 is MDHEN and CDR2 is SYDVKM in the germline V gene. CDR3 sequence: CASRKTGEKLFF. The CDR3 DNA follows: TGTGCCAGCCGTAAAACGGGCGAAAAACTGTTTTTT. Filled out from reference TRBV28 and TRBJ1-4, the complete variable domain reads DVKVTQSSRYLVKRTGEKVFLECVQDMDHENMFWYRQDPGLGLRLIYFSYDVKMKEKGDIPEGYSVSREKKERFSLILESASTNQTSMYLCASRKTGEKLFFGSGTQLSVL.

This clonotype was seen many times. In DNA, the CDR3 is TGCAGTGCTGCCCCCACAGTTAACACTGAAGCTTTCTTT. Its protein is CSAAPTVNTEAFF. The chain employs TRBV20-1 and TRBJ1-1; D gene unclear. Germline assignment: CDR1 DFQATT and CDR2 SNEGSKA (reference sequence). The ends were cut back, 5 bases at V and 2 bases at J, with 12 bases in the middle. The CDR3 consists of 13 residues.

The chain uses TRBV4-2 and TRBJ2-4; weak D call: TRBD2 (6 bases). Germline V CDR1 and CDR2: LGHNA, YNFKEQ. V was shortened by 0 bases and J by 3 bases, with 12 bases between the two germline ends. The CDR3 extends over 16 amino acids. The CDR3 loop is CASSQDTGAGKNIQYF. The CDR3 DNA follows: TGTGCCAGCAGCCAAGATACGGGAGCAGGCAAAAACATTCAGTACTTC.

The V call is TRBV19, the J call TRBJ2-7, with TRBD1 identical over 11 bases. Germline V CDR1 and CDR2: LNHDA, SQIVND (reference sequence). The CDR3 loop spans 15 amino acids. Trimming removed 5 bases from V and 6 bases from J; junction bases left unmatched: 9. The CDR3 DNA sequence: TGTGCCAGTAGTCCGTCGCCGGGGACAGGGGGCGAGCAGTACTTC. Translated, it gives CASSPSPGTGGEQYF.

This clonotype was recorded many times. The V call is TRBV27, the J call TRBJ1-4; no clear D gene. Between the trimmed V and J ends, which lost 6 bases and 8 bases, there was a span of 19 bases. The CDR3 is 15 amino acids. CDR1 MNHEY and CDR2 SMNVEV come from the germline V gene (reference sequence). CDR3 in amino acids: CASSPYSGVREKLFF. In DNA form, the CDR3 reads TGTGCCAGCAGCCCATATTCCGGGGTCAGGGAAAAACTGTTTTTT.

This clonotype was seen many times. The J gene is TRBJ2-7, the V gene TRBV7-2; D unclear. The V gene's germline CDR1 is SGHTA and CDR2 FQGNSA. V was clipped by 1 base and J by 3 bases, with 4 bases between them. The CDR3 length is 12 residues. The DNA of the CDR3 is TGTGCCAGCAGCTTAGAGCACTACGAGCAGTACTTC. This codes for CASSLEHYEQYF.

Many counts were recorded for this clonotype. The chain employs TRBV6-1 and TRBJ2-1, with TRBD2 identical over 9 bases. Germline assignment: CDR1 MNHNS and CDR2 SASEGT. The CDR3 covers 14 residues. The trim removed 10 bases at V and 0 bases at J, leaving 4 bases unmatched. In DNA form, the CDR3 reads TGTGCCACCTTAGCGGGAGTCTCCTACAATGAGCAGTTCTTC. Amino acid sequence: CATLAGVSYNEQFF.

This clonotype was counted between two and nine times. The gene calls are TRBV19 and TRBJ1-2, with 9 bases fitting TRBD1. V gave up 5 bases and J gave up 3 bases; unmatched junction bases: 7. CDR1 is LNHDA, CDR2 SQIVND, per germline (reference sequence). The CDR3 runs to 15 residues. This CDR3 is CASSPSDRGHYGYTF. CDR3 DNA: TGTGCCAGTAGTCCCTCGGACAGGGGCCACTATGGCTACACCTTC.